Here is one T cell receptor (beta chain) with its context. Its antigen is unknown. Sequencing used immunoSEQ multiplex PCR; TCRdb keeps in-frame clones, though not all of them. The sample lists 150,000 to 180,000 clones; roughly 86% were seen once. The data derive from a study of cytomegalovirus exposure and HLA in healthy donors. Study information: Later analysis reported that the roughly 130 validation repertoires shared the platform of the 650 to 700 first-cohort repertoires. General study findings and limits: The study labeled fewer than 200 TCR beta chains cytomegalovirus-associated. Rare TCR sequences dominated, though some public TCRs recurred in many donors.

In germline, CDR1 is SGHTA, CDR2 FQGTGA. V lost 8 bases and J 3 bases, leaving 16 bases between the germline ends. The CDR3 spans 14 residues. Sequenced: PBMCs. The TCR was taken from a human donor in good health. The chain has TRBV7-3 and TRBJ2-5; TRBD1 is a possible D gene (6 bases). The CDR3 region is CASAPHGTKETQYF. The CDR3 DNA sequence: TGTGCCAGCGCCCCCCACGGGACAAAAGAGACCCAGTACTTC.